The 5 T cell receptor beta chains below were found in one sample sequenced in a study of cytomegalovirus exposure and HLA in healthy donors. With 60 Vbeta and 13 Jbeta primers, the PCR was carried out. Here immunoSEQ multiplex PCR was the method, and the copy in TCRdb shows in-frame clones only, minus some. Of roughly 100,000 clones listed, roughly 15% are singletons. Sequencing used PBMCs. These receptors were taken from a female donor in good health and CMV-seronegative.

A few counts support this clone. This chain links TRBV7-9 with TRBJ2-1; D is unresolved. This CDR3 comprises 14 residues. With 2 bases removed from V and 10 bases from J, the gap between germline ends came to 15 bases. From germline, CDR1 is SEHNR and CDR2 FQNEAQ (reference sequence). CDR3 DNA: TGTGCCAGCAGCTTACCGTTAACAGACACCGAGCAGTTCTTC. Its protein is CASSLPLTDTEQFF.

The genes are TRBV7-2 and TRBJ2-7; 13 bases line up with TRBD2. The CDR3 covers 19 residues. After removal of 3 bases from V and 1 base from J, the junction contained 12 bases not matched to a gene. The V gene's germline CDR1 is SGHTA and CDR2 FQGNSA. CDR3 residues: CASSLTGTSGMGGSYEQYF. The CDR3 nucleotides are TGTGCCAGCAGCTTGACCGGGACTAGCGGGATGGGGGGGTCCTACGAGCAGTACTTC.

The chain recombines TRBV15 with TRBJ2-4; maybe TRBD2 (5 bases). Germline-derived CDR1 and CDR2 are LNHNV and YYDKDF (reference sequence). Deletions cut 0 bases from V and 1 base from J, with 16 bases between. This CDR3 comprises 18 residues. The CDR3 loop reads CATSREPLGGAAKNIQYF. CDR3 nucleotides: TGTGCCACCAGCAGAGAACCCCTAGGAGGCGCTGCCAAAAACATTCAGTACTTC.

The chain combines TRBV28 with TRBJ1-2, with no clear D. This CDR3 is 13 amino acids long. Per germline, CDR1 MDHEN and CDR2 SYDVKM. Trimming took off 4 bases at V and 7 bases at J, with 13 bases between the two ends. The CDR3 bases are TGTGCCAGCAGTTCAACCGCGTATACTGGCTACACCTTC. It specifies CASSSTAYTGYTF.

The CDR3 bases are TGCGCCAGCAGCCAAGAACCTCCGCGACATACTAGCGGGAGCTCCTACAATGAGCAGTTCTTC. Its translation is CASSQEPPRHTSGSSYNEQFF. This chain connects TRBV4-3 to TRBJ2-1; TRBD2 agrees at 11 bases. Germline CDR1 and CDR2: LGHNA and YSLEER. The V gene end was trimmed by 0 bases and the J gene end by 0 bases; junction bases not matched to a gene: 13. This CDR3 has 21 amino acids.